The entry below gives a single T cell receptor beta chain sequence along with its context. What it recognizes is unknown. This sample was taken from a study of early T cells in non-severe SARS-CoV-2 infection. Study-wide background: Chains stayed unpaired after sequencing of bulk RNA from unsorted whole blood. Overall study results and limits: Reliance on VDJdb matching favored anti-spike CD8 responses; private and CD4 specificities were missed.

Attachment of unique molecular identifiers to individual cDNA molecules was performed. TCRdb ran MiXCR on the 5' RACE reads and lists one entry per CDR3 protein. The sample has fewer than 80,000 distinct CDR3 sequences; approximately 12% are singletons. The CDR3 spans 14 residues. Germline V gene sequence: CDR1 SGHRS, CDR2 YFSETQ. The V end lost 4 bases, the J end lost 5 bases, and 12 bases lay between the germline ends. The source was whole blood, collected at baseline. The source of this sequence is an adult who was a healthcare worker with PCR-confirmed SARS-CoV-2 infection or an uninfected control (not recorded which). The donor label of this sample is uncertain. This chain joins TRBV5-1 and TRBJ1-4; D unclear. The CDR3 nucleotides read TGCGCCAGCAGCATGGAGGACCGAAATGAAAAACTGTTTTTT. It encodes CASSMEDRNEKLFF.